Each of the 9 T cell receptor beta chains below was sequenced from the same sample in a study of T cells in Graves' hyperthyroidism and ophthalmopathy. Amplification of TCR beta CDR3 regions was performed using RNA transcripts as template. During a first-round RT-PCR of the TCR CDR3, the HTBI primer set was used. One entry per CDR3 protein results from TCRdb running MiXCR on the multiplex PCR reads. The sample has roughly 100,000 distinct CDR3 sequences, roughly 47% seen once. The material sequenced was blood. The receptors were gathered from a middle-aged man with Graves' hyperthyroidism.

This clonotype has only one observation. The gene calls are TRBV11-3 and TRBJ1-1; D is unresolved. CDR1 is SGHNT, CDR2 YENEEA, per germline. V was shortened by 5 bases and J by 7 bases, with 14 bases between the two germline ends. The CDR3 sequence is 13 residues long. The CDR3 nucleotides are TGTGCCAGCAGCCTGAGGGTCTACTTTGAAGCTTTCTTT. Translation gives CASSLRVYFEAFF.

This clonotype was detected many times. The rearrangement joins TRBV7-9 to TRBJ2-2; unclear D gene. V gave up 2 bases and J gave up 5 bases, with 6 bases separating them. Germline CDR1 SEHNR, CDR2 FQNEAQ (reference sequence). CDR3 length: 13 residues. CDR3 sequence: CASSLRATGELFF. The CDR3 DNA reads TGTGCCAGCAGCTTACGGGCAACCGGGGAGCTGTTTTTT.

This clonotype was seen ten or more times. The V gene is TRBV20-1, the J gene TRBJ1-2, with D perhaps matching TRBD1 (5 bases). Germline V CDR1 and CDR2: DFQATT, SNEGSKA (reference sequence). V gave up 3 bases and J gave up 8 bases, with 16 bases separating them. This CDR3 contains 13 residues. The CDR3 DNA follows: TGCAGTGCTAGTGACCCCCCGGACAAAGGCTACACCTTC. Residues: CSASDPPDKGYTF.

The chain couples TRBV2 to TRBJ1-4; possibly TRBD1 for D (6 bases). This CDR3 comprises 15 residues. Trimming shortened V by 2 bases and J by 10 bases, and 17 bases separated the two germline ends. Germline V CDR1 and CDR2: SNHLY, FYNNEI. The CDR3 nucleotides read TGTGCCAGCAGTGAACGTGTGGGCCAGGGGCCAAAACTGTTTTTT. Translated: CASSERVGQGPKLFF.

A word on this clonotype: One base away lies a much larger clone, so this may be a sequencing read error. This chain uses TRBV24-1 with TRBJ1-5; the D gene is possibly TRBD1 (5 bases). Trimming stripped 4 bases from V and 0 bases from J, with 9 bases between. The CDR3 runs 15 residues. From germline, CDR1 is KGHDR and CDR2 SFDVKD. DNA of the CDR3: TGTGCCACCAGTGAAGGGGCCTATAGCAATCAGCCCCAGCATTTT. It encodes CATSEGAYSNQPQHF.

This clonotype was counted many times. The J gene is TRBJ2-5, the V gene TRBV28, with TRBD2 matching over 8 bases. The CDR3 is 14 amino acids. The germline V gene has CDR1 MDHEN and CDR2 SYDVKM. V lost 5 bases, J lost 1 base, and 3 bases stayed unmatched. The CDR3 is CASSPTSGQETQYF. As DNA, the CDR3 is TGTGCCAGCAGTCCTACTAGCGGCCAAGAGACCCAGTACTTC.

Details on this clonotype: An end of the junction does not agree with germline; a read error may underlie this. The rearrangement joins TRBV6-6 to TRBJ1-2; 8 bases are shared with TRBD1. The CDR3 loop spans 14 amino acids. Per the germline V gene, CDR1 is MNHNY and CDR2 is SVGAGI (reference sequence). Written as DNA, the CDR3 is TGTGCCAGCAGTTACTCGGGACAGGACTATGGCCACACCTTC. Amino acid sequence: CASSYSGQDYGHTF.

The V gene is TRBV20-1, the J gene TRBJ2-1; possible D gene TRBD1, 6 bases. Trimming took off 3 bases at V and 4 bases at J, with 13 bases between the two ends. This CDR3 is 14 amino acids long. Looked up from germline, CDR1 is DFQATT and CDR2 is SNEGSKA (reference sequence). The DNA of the CDR3 is TGCAGTGCTAGGGCAGGGGATAGATACAATGAGCAGTTCTTC. This sequence encodes CSARAGDRYNEQFF.

As regards this clonotype: One junction end disagrees with the germline gene, perhaps due to a read error. The chain uses TRBV5-6 and TRBJ2-7, with D perhaps given as TRBD1 or TRBD2 (5 bases each). The germline V gene has CDR1 SGHDT and CDR2 YYEEEE. The CDR3 consists of 14 residues. In DNA form, the CDR3 reads TGTGCCAGCAGCTTGGGAAGGGGCACCGGGGAGCTGTACTTC. Translated, it gives CASSLGRGTGELYF.